The subject of this entry is one T cell receptor (beta chain). Its antigen is not known. V lost 6 bases and J lost 3; bases outside the gene matches: 8. Germline loops: CDR1 MDHEN, CDR2 SYDVKM. The CDR3 is 14 residues long. Template material for amplifying TCR beta CDR3 regions consisted of RNA transcripts. In the first-round RT-PCR of the TCR CDR3, the HTBI primer set was used. TCRdb redid the calling of the multiplex PCR reads with MiXCR, one entry per CDR3 protein. The sample holds around 240,000 distinct CDR3 sequences, approximately 14% seen once. The sample is drawn from a study of T cells in Graves' hyperthyroidism and ophthalmopathy. About the research overall: Peripheral blood specimens were obtained at initial diagnosis, prior to any treatment.

General observations from the study: The majority of expanded thyroid clonotypes above 0.001 also appeared in blood.

Sequencing was done on a sample of blood. This TCR came from a woman aged 40 to 55 with Graves' hyperthyroidism that later progressed to Graves' ophthalmopathy. This rearrangement joins TRBV28 to TRBJ2-7, with TRBD1 matching over 7 bases. CDR3: CASSSDPGGYEQYF. CDR3 sequence (DNA): TGTGCCAGCAGCTCGGACCCAGGGGGCTACGAGCAGTACTTC.